Each of the 13 T cell receptor beta chains below was sequenced from the same sample in a study of T cell repertoires in cytomegalovirus infection. TCRdb itself ran the reads through MiXCR, one entry per CDR3 protein. The sample includes about 920,000 distinct CDR3 sequences, 30% to 40% seen only once; the top ten take roughly an eighth. These receptors lack a known antigen. Sequenced here: cultured CD8+ T cells from PBMCs, sampled from culture after CMV antigen stimulation. These receptors all come from a human donor in good health (CMV status not recorded). Some clones in this sample may be carry-over from other donors' samples.

This clonotype was counted a few times. Here the CDR3 reads CASSTYPWTGEIEETQYF. In DNA, the CDR3 is TGTGCCAGCAGTACCTACCCCTGGACAGGGGAGATCGAGGAGACCCAGTACTTC. The chain uses TRBV6-6 and TRBJ2-5; 9 bases are shared with TRBD1. V lost 5 bases to trimming and J lost 5 bases; unmatched junction nucleotides: 18. Germline V CDR1 and CDR2: MNHNY, SVGAGI (reference sequence). There are 18 residues in the CDR3.

J is TRBJ2-7 and V is TRBV7-6, with 7 bases identical to TRBD1. V shed 6 bases, J shed 4 bases, and the junction held 12 bases outside the gene matches. Per the germline V gene, CDR1 is SGHVS and CDR2 is FNYEAQ. The CDR3 is 15 residues long. The CDR3 DNA follows: TGTGCCAGCAGACCGTTCCCAGGGGGTAGGTACGAGCAGTACTTC. This translates into CASRPFPGGRYEQYF.

This chain connects TRBV19 to TRBJ2-3, with 9 bases fitting TRBD1. This CDR3 contains 16 residues. V lost 5 bases, J lost 4 bases, and 10 bases stayed unmatched. Germline V lookup: CDR1 LNHDA, CDR2 SQIVND (reference sequence). The DNA for the CDR3 is TGTGCCAGTAGTTCGCGAAGTAACAGGGGGCCAGATACGCAGTATTTT. Its translation: CASSSRSNRGPDTQYF.

This clonotype was observed a few times. The rearrangement uses TRBV7-2 and TRBJ2-1, with a possible D match to TRBD1 (5 bases). Trimming cost V 3 bases and J 1 base, with 10 bases left between them. The CDR3 totals 15 residues. Germline V gene data show CDR1 as SGHTA and CDR2 as FQGNSA. DNA of the CDR3: TGTGCCAGCAGCTTGCCCAGGGAATCCTACAATGAGCAGTTCTTC. Translated, it gives CASSLPRESYNEQFF.

The CDR3 nucleotides read TGTGCTAGTGGTTCCCGTGACTATGGCTACACCTTC. This codes for CASGSRDYGYTF. The chain couples TRBV12-5 to TRBJ1-2; D unclear. V was cut by 4 bases and J by 3 bases, with 6 bases left in between. CDR1 is LGHNT, CDR2 FRNRAP, per germline. This CDR3 region has 12 residues.

Details on this clonotype: This sequence may be a read error, since a much larger clone differs from it by one base. This chain connects TRBV7-8 to TRBJ2-1; 13 nucleotides align to TRBD2. This CDR3 spans 15 amino acids. From germline, CDR1 is SGHVS and CDR2 FQNEAQ. CDR3 amino acids: CVSSHGLAGANEQFF. The CDR3 bases are TGTGTCAGCAGCCACGGACTAGCGGGGGCAAATGAGCAGTTCTTC.

In its sample, this clonotype was seen a few times. The chain carries TRBV15 and TRBJ2-5, with 10 bases lining up with TRBD2. Trimming cost V 1 base and J 1 base; bases outside gene matches: 3. Germline CDR1 reads LNHNV; CDR2 reads YYDKDF (reference sequence). The CDR3 has 16 amino acids. The CDR3 loop reads CATSRATSGIQETQYF. The CDR3 coding sequence is TGTGCCACCAGCAGAGCCACTAGCGGGATCCAAGAGACCCAGTACTTC.

The rearrangement joins TRBV4-3 to TRBJ2-1; TRBD1 matches at 10 bases. The CDR3 runs to 16 residues. From germline, CDR1 is LGHNA and CDR2 YSLEER. V trimming: 1 base; J trimming: 3 bases; junction bases outside the gene matches: 3. CDR3 DNA: TGCGCCAGCAGCCAAGGGACAGGGGGAGACTACAATGAGCAGTTCTTC. Translation: CASSQGTGGDYNEQFF.

A remark on this clonotype: The junction shows a germline mismatch at one end, possibly a read error. V usage is TRBV7-6 and J usage is TRBJ1-6, with D possibly matching TRBD1 (6 bases). Germline V gene lookup returns CDR1 SGHVS and CDR2 FNYEAQ. This CDR3 has 15 amino acids. CDR3 in amino acids: CANSFFQGLDSPLHF. The CDR3 region has the DNA TGTGCCAACAGCTTTTTTCAGGGGTTGGATTCACCCCTCCACTTT.

The chain combines TRBV4-3 with TRBJ2-2; D perhaps matches TRBD2 (5 bases). The germline V gene encodes CDR1 LGHNA and CDR2 YSLEER. The V gene lost 4 bases and the J gene lost 0 bases, with 18 bases spanning the gap. CDR3 size: 18 residues. The CDR3 DNA follows: TGCGCCAGCAGCCTCCCTTGGTCGGGGATGGCGAACACCGGGGAGCTGTTTTTT. This codes for CASSLPWSGMANTGELFF.

For this clonotype: An end of the junction does not agree with germline; a read error may underlie this. The chain has TRBV12-3 or TRBV12-4 and TRBJ1-4; D call uncertain. The CDR3 consists of 13 residues. Written as DNA, the CDR3 is TGTGCCAGCAGATCGGACGTCCTTGAAGAACTGTTTTTT. Translated: CASRSDVLEELFF.

This clonotype has just a few counts. The rearrangement joins TRBV15 to TRBJ1-2; D is undetermined. Per germline, CDR1 LNHNV and CDR2 YYDKDF (reference sequence). This CDR3 comprises 15 residues. The V gene lost 0 bases and the J gene lost 8 bases, with 16 bases spanning the gap. Here the CDR3 DNA reads TGTGCCACCAGCAGAGATCGAGCCACTTCGCGCGGCTACACCTTC. Translation gives CATSRDRATSRGYTF.

The table lists this clonotype with many counts. The CDR3 loop is CASSRAGQTRSYNEQFF. CDR3 bases: TGTGCCAGCAGCAGAGCCGGACAGACGAGATCCTACAATGAGCAGTTCTTC. The V and J genes are TRBV7-9 and TRBJ2-1; weak D call: TRBD1 (6 bases). V was shortened by 5 bases and J by 1 base, with 18 bases between the two germline ends. The CDR3 totals 17 residues. The germline V gene has CDR1 SEHNR and CDR2 FQNEAQ (reference sequence).